The 11 T cell receptor beta chains below were found in one sample sequenced in a study of identical twins listed by TCRdb under 2016. Receptor libraries were prepared by 5' RACE. Instrument used: Illumina HiSeq 2000. The public reads were run again by TCRdb, first through fastp at Q25 and then through MiXCR, and only productive beta chains were kept. Every distinct CDR3 protein forms one entry, paired with its most common genes and DNA. Recorded for this sample are roughly 250,000 distinct CDR3 sequences; 6% to 8.5% of them occurred a single time. The ten biggest clones cover about 5.8% of the sample. A further study also used this sample, focusing on yellow fever vaccine responses in identical twins.

Sequenced: CD8+ T cells sorted from blood. All receptors come from a young woman in good health.

This clonotype was counted many times. The chain recombines TRBV3-1 with TRBJ2-1; TRBD2 agrees at 9 bases. Germline trimming cut 3 bases from V and 2 bases from J; bases unmatched to any gene: 11. This CDR3 has 18 amino acids. The V gene's germline CDR1 is LGHDT and CDR2 YNNKEL (reference sequence). As DNA, the CDR3 is TGTGCCAGCAGCCAGAACTCCTATAGCGGGAGTACCTACAATGAGCAGTTCTTC. Translated, it gives CASSQNSYSGSTYNEQFF.

This clonotype was seen ten or more times. The CDR3 DNA sequence: TGCGCCAGCAGCGGGACTAGCGGGCTGAGCTACGAGCAGTACTTC. Protein product: CASSGTSGLSYEQYF. V and J are TRBV4-1 and TRBJ2-7, with 12 bases fitting TRBD2. Germline V CDR1 and CDR2: MGHRA, YSYEKL. The junction had 5 bases not matched to a gene; V was cut back by 5 bases and J by 3 bases. The CDR3 is 15 amino acids.

The rearrangement joins TRBV6-1 to TRBJ2-1; maybe TRBD1 (5 bases). The CDR3 consists of 12 residues. Trimming removed 7 bases at V and 6 bases at J, with 10 bases between. The V gene's germline CDR1 is MNHNS and CDR2 SASEGT. The CDR3 sequence: CASTQGPNEQFF. In DNA, the CDR3 is TGTGCCAGCACCCAGGGTCCCAATGAGCAGTTCTTC.

This clonotype was counted only a few times. The chain employs TRBV7-3 and TRBJ2-7; 7 bases line up with TRBD2. This CDR3 has 16 amino acids. CDR1 SGHTA and CDR2 FQGTGA come from the germline V gene. V shed 5 bases, J shed 2 bases, and the junction held 12 bases outside the gene matches. CDR3: CASSPAGRERPYEQYF. The CDR3 coding sequence is TGTGCCAGCAGCCCTGCGGGGAGGGAGCGGCCCTACGAGCAGTACTTC.

V and J are TRBV3-1 and TRBJ2-7; possible D gene TRBD2, 6 bases. CDR3 length: 15 amino acids. V lost 1 base and J lost 3, with 13 bases in between. The germline gives CDR1 LGHDT, CDR2 YNNKEL (reference sequence). The CDR3 is CASSQARASVYEQYF. The CDR3 DNA sequence: TGTGCCAGCAGCCAAGCTAGGGCTAGCGTCTACGAGCAGTACTTC.

This clonotype was counted many times. V and J are TRBV6-1 and TRBJ2-1; D possibly corresponds to TRBD2 (5 bases). V was pared by 6 bases and J by 9 bases, with 18 bases between. The germline CDR1 and CDR2 sequences are MNHNS and SASEGT. The CDR3 covers 14 residues. The CDR3 protein is CASSPPGSLGEQFF. The CDR3 DNA sequence: TGTGCCAGCAGCCCTCCGGGGAGCCTCGGTGAGCAGTTCTTC.

This clonotype was observed many times. The V gene is TRBV20-1, the J gene TRBJ2-5; D is uncertain. Germline V CDR1 and CDR2: DFQATT, SNEGSKA (reference sequence). V was cut by 1 base and J by 5 bases, with 11 bases left in between. The CDR3 totals 13 residues. The CDR3 DNA reads as TGCAGTGCTAGAGGGCCCTGGTGGGAGACCCAGTACTTC. Amino acids: CSARGPWWETQYF.

This rearrangement joins TRBV12-3 or TRBV12-4 to TRBJ2-3, with D tentatively TRBD1 (6 bases). The CDR3 consists of 14 residues. V lost 7 bases and J 4 bases, leaving 15 bases between the germline ends. The CDR3 coding sequence is TGTGCCAGCACCCCTGGGGACATAGCAGATACGCAGTATTTT. Translating it yields CASTPGDIADTQYF.

This clonotype was counted a few times. The chain carries TRBV6-1 and TRBJ2-7, with a tentative D call TRBD2 (5 bases). The V gene's germline CDR1 is MNHNS and CDR2 SASEGT. The CDR3 consists of 15 residues. V dropped 2 bases and J dropped 0 bases, with 11 bases sitting between them. The CDR3: CASSETSQSSYEQYF. CDR3 sequence (DNA): TGTGCCAGCAGTGAAACTAGTCAGAGCTCCTACGAGCAGTACTTC.

This clonotype has ten or more counts. Mismatch with germline at one junction end may stem from a read error. The chain is built from TRBV4-1 and TRBJ1-4; D is unclear. Germline V gene lookup returns CDR1 MGHRA and CDR2 YSYEKL. The CDR3 spans 14 residues. CDR3 amino acids: CACSQDALNEKLFF. CDR3 DNA: TGCGCCTGCAGCCAGGATGCCCTTAATGAAAAACTGTTTTTT.

The gene calls are TRBV27 and TRBJ2-1, with unresolved D. The CDR3 has 13 residues. Germline CDR1 and CDR2: MNHEY and SMNVEV (reference sequence). V lost 5 bases and J lost 7, with 12 bases in between. CDR3 DNA sequence: TGTGCCAGCAGTCCCCTAAATAATAATGAGCAGTTCTTC. Translating gives CASSPLNNNEQFF.